This T cell receptor (beta chain) was recorded in a study of blood T cells in healthy people across ages. PBMCs numbering at least 6 million were isolated per sample. Together with a sample-barcoded 5' primer, a J-beta primer mix was included in a second PCR lasting 7 to 11 cycles. TCRdb fed the 5' RACE reads into MiXCR, producing one record per CDR3 protein. The sample records 650,000 to 700,000 distinct CDR3 sequences, about 34% being singletons. The sequenced sample consisted of blood. The source is an elderly woman in good health.

The CDR3 is CASSQDHVTEAFF. DNA of the CDR3: TGTGCCAGCAGCCAAGATCATGTTACTGAAGCTTTCTTT. The chain recombines TRBV14 with TRBJ1-1, with D unclear. V lost 0 bases and J lost 5, with 7 bases in between. The CDR3 is 13 amino acids. Germline CDR1 and CDR2: SGHDN and FVKESK.